This entry features one T cell receptor beta chain sequence. This clonotype was found many times. Its specific antigen is unknown. Base qualities are not recorded, but no much larger clone differs from it by a single base. CDR1 and CDR2 are read off the germline V gene as MNHEY and SVGEGT. The CDR3 covers 18 residues, taking in both the cysteine and the phenylalanine. Here the CDR3 DNA is all that survives: 54 bases in frame from base 1. V is clipped by 6 bases and J by 6 bases, and the sequence between their germline boundaries is 27 bases long. The sequencer listed for this sample is Illumina HiSeq 1500. The public reads were run again by TCRdb, first through fastp at Q25 and then through MiXCR, and only productive beta chains were kept. One record per CDR3 amino acid sequence lists the most common genes and DNA. The sample profile shows more than 250,000 distinct CDR3 sequences; roughly 25% of them were found once. The ten largest account for 10% to 15% of the sample.

These data are taken from a study of T cell repertoires in cytomegalovirus infection (dated by TCRdb to about 2019). Notes on the research overall: Peptide stimulations targeted recently identified HLA-C-restricted CMV epitopes, whose presentation resists viral immunomodulation, together with well-studied HLA-B-restricted epitopes. Donor HLA type was relevant to the analysis, because carriage of CMV infection together with the matching HLA type was indicated by public TCR beta signatures.

The sample's treatment or condition label is to be understood as: in vitro stimulation with specific CMV peptide epitopes to enrich CMV-specific T cells. What the authors observed across the whole study: In the ex vivo response, HLA-C-restricted CMV-specific TCR beta clonotypes were dominant, and in two of eight donors the single most frequent clonotype came from this HLA-C-restricted group. In both this cohort and an independent roughly 330-donor cohort, the cumulative frequency of public TCR beta family members distinguished carriers of CMV infection plus the relevant HLA type.

The V and J segments used are TRBV6-2 or TRBV6-3 and TRBJ2-1; TRBD1 is possibly the D segment (6 matching bases). This clonotype was sampled from a human donor in good health (CMV status not recorded). Some clones in this sample may be carry-over from other donors' samples. The sample in question was cultured PBMCs, obtained from culture after CMV antigen stimulation. This receptor has the CDR3 CASSPPPGTPVRVNEQFF. The DNA sequence reads TGTGCCAGCAGCCCCCCCCCGGGGACACCGGTTCGGGTCAATGAGCAGTTCTTC.